This T cell receptor (beta chain) was found in a study of blood T cell repertoires in COVID-19 (dated by TCRdb to the early 2020s). About the full investigation: The collaborator samples originated in the United States, Italy and Spain and spanned the acute and convalescent phases of COVID-19. Where available, HLA class I and class II types were obtained from metadata supplied by the sample provider rather than from assay-based typing. Deeply sampled blood TCRbeta repertoires from subjects exposed to, actively infected with, or recovered from COVID-19 were included in the dataset. The sample metadata nearly always contained a de-identified subject ID, COVID-19 status, age in years and sex. The prospective study material was composed of cDNA or gDNA derived from T cells, B-cell-depleted T cells, or PBMCs. The repertoires were made available in a free public database intended to serve as a resource for research on the immune response to SARS-CoV-2. The samples were drawn from the first 160 participants of the ongoing ImmuneRACE study and from roughly 1,300 subjects provided by 6 global collaborators. Here is what the overall study found, with its caveats: The amount of clinical and demographic metadata varied by source and participant and was provided uncurated.

The immunoSEQ Assay, a bias-controlled multiplex PCR, was used to amplify TCRbeta CDR3 regions from genomic DNA. The authors' pipeline ran thus. The number of nucleated cells in each sample was estimated from the amplification of reference gene primers within the assay. To quantify the absolute abundance of each unique TCRbeta CDR3 rearrangement, sequence reads were collapsed and filtered. For each sample, productive Simpson clonality was calculated by taking the square root of Simpson's diversity index across productive rearrangements. TCRdb provides this immuneACCESS table in a form limited to in-frame rearrangements. Some clones are lacking; in checked studies, under half of them reflect an unresolved V gene, and why the rest are absent is not known. That table furnishes V, J and clone size, whereas the DNA furnished D and trimming. The sample table holds 100,000 to 150,000 clones, of which 74% were seen once. Around 6% of the sample is taken by the ten largest.

Comment on this clone: Its specific antigen is unknown. Base qualities are not recorded, but no much larger clone differs from it by a single base.

CDR1 and CDR2 are drawn from the germline V gene (reference sequence): LNHNV, YYDKDF. V was cut back by 1 base and J by 3 bases, leaving a gap of 9 bases between them. The CDR3 numbers 14 residues from cysteine through phenylalanine. The CDR3 DNA has 42 bases and is translated from base 1. Each collaborating institution followed its own protocols to collect whole blood in K2EDTA tubes. Collaborator samples were shipped for TCRbeta analysis as frozen whole blood, isolated PBMCs, or DNA extracted from either sample type. The specimen was peripheral blood. This TCR derives from a man in his sixties with acute or convalescent COVID-19. The chain uses TRBV15 and TRBJ1-1; too little of a D gene remains to name it. The DNA is as follows: TGTGCCACCAGCAGAGTCGGGGTGGACACTGAAGCTTTCTTT. Translated, it reads CATSRVGVDTEAFF. Where the CDR3 stops, the reference TRBV15 and TRBJ1-1 genes take over; the full variable domain is DAMVIQNPRYQVTQFGKPVTLSCSQTLNHNVMYWYQQKSSQAPKLLFHYYDKDFNNEADTPDNFQSRRPNTSFCFLDIRSPGLGDTAMYLCATSRVGVDTEAFFGQGTRLTVV.